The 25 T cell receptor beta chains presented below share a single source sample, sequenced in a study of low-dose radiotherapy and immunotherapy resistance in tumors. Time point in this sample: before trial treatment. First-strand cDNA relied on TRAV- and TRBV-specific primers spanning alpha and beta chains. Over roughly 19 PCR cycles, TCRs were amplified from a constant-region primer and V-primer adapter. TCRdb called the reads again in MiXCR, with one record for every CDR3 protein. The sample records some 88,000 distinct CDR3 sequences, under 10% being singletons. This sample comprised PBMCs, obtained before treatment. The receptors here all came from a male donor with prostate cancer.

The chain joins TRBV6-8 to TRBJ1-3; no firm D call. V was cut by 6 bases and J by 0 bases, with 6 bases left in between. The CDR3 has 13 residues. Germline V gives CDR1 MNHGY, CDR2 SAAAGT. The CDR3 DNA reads TGTGCCAGCAGACCCCTCTCTGGAAACACCATATATTTT. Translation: CASRPLSGNTIYF.

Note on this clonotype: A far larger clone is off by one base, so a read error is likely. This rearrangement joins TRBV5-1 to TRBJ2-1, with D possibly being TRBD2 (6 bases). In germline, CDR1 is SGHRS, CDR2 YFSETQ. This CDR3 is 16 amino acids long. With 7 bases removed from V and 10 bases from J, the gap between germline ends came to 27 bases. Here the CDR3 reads CASRGTPMAGSYEQFF. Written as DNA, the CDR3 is TGCGCCAGCCGCGGGACGCCCATGGCAGGGTCCTACGAGCAGTTCTTC.

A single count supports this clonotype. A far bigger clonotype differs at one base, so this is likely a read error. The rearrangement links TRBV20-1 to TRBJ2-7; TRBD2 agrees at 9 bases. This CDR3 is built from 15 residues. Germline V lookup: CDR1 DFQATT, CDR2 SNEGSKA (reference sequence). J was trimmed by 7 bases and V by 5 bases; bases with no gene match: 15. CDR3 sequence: CSASIAGEGYNEQYF. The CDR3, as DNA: TGCAGTGCTTCTATAGCGGGAGAGGGGTACAATGAGCAGTACTTC.

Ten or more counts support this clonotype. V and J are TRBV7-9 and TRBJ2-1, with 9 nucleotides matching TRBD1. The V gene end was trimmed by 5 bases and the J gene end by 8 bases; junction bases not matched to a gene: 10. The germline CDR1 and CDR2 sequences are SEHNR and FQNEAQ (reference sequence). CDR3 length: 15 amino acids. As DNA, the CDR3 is TGTGCCAGCAGCGCCCCGGGACAGGGTACCCATGAGCAGTTCTTC. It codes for CASSAPGQGTHEQFF.

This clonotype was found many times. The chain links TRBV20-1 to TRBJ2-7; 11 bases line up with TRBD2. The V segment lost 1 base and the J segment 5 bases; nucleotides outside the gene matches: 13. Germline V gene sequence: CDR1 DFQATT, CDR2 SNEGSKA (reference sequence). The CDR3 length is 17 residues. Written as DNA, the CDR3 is TGCAGTGCTAGAGGACTAGCGGGAATACAGGGTCCCCACGAGCAGTACTTC. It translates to CSARGLAGIQGPHEQYF.

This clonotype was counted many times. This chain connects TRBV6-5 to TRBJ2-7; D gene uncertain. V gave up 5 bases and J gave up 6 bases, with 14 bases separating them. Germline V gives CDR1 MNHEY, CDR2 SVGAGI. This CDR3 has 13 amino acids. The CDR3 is CASSAQKGLEQYF. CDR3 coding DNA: TGTGCCAGCAGTGCGCAAAAGGGCCTCGAGCAGTACTTC.

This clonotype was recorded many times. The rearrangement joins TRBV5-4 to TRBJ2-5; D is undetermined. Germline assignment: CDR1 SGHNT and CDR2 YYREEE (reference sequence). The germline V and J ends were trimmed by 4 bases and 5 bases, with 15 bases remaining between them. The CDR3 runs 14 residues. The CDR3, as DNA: TGTGCCAGCAGCGGCCCTGGGGTAGGGGAGACCCAGTACTTC. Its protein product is CASSGPGVGETQYF.

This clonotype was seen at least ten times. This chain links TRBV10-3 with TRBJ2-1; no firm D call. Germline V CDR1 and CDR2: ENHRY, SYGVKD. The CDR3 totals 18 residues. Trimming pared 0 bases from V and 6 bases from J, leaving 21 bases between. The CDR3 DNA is TGTGCCATCAGTGAGTCGGGCCATCTCCTAGGCCGAAGCAATGAGCAGTTCTTC. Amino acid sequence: CAISESGHLLGRSNEQFF.

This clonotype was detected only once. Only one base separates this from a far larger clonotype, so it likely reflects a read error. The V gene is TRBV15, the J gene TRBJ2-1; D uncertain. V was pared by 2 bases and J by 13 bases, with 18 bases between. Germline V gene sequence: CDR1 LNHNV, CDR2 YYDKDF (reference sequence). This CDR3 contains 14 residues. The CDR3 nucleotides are TGTGCCACCAGCAGAAGCCGAACACCAGAGACCCAGTTCTTC. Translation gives CATSRSRTPETQFF.

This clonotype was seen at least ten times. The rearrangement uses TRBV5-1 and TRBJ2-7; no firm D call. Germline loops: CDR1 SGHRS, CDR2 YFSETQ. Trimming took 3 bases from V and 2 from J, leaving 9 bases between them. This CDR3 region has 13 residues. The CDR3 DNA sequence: TGCGCCAGCAGCTCGGAAGGGACCTACGAGCAGTACTTC. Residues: CASSSEGTYEQYF.

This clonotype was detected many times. In DNA, the CDR3 is TGTGCCATCAGTGAGTCTAGGGTCTCCTACGAGCAGTACTTC. It translates to CAISESRVSYEQYF. The chain carries TRBV10-3 and TRBJ2-7; no firm D call. V gave up 0 bases and J gave up 0 bases, with 6 bases separating them. CDR1 ENHRY and CDR2 SYGVKD come from the germline V gene. This CDR3 is 14 amino acids long.

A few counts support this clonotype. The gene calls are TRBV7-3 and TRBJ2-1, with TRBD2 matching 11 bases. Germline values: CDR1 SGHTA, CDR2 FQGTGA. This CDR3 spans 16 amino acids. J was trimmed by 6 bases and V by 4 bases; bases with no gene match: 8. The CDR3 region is CASSSPGTSGVNEQFF. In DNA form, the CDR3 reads TGTGCCAGCAGCTCCCCCGGGACTAGCGGTGTCAATGAGCAGTTCTTC.

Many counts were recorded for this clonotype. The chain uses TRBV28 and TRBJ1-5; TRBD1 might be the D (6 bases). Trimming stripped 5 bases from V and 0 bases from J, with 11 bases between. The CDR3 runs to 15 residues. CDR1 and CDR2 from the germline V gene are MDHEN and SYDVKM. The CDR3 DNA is TGTGCCAGCAGTCTACAGGGCTATAGCAATCAGCCCCAGCATTTT. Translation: CASSLQGYSNQPQHF.

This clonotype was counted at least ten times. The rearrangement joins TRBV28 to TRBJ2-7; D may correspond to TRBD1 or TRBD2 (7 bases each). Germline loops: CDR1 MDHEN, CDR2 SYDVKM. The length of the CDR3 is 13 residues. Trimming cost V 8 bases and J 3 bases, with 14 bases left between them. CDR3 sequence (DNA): TGTGCCAGCGGAGCGGGACAGAGCTACGAGCAGTACTTC. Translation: CASGAGQSYEQYF.

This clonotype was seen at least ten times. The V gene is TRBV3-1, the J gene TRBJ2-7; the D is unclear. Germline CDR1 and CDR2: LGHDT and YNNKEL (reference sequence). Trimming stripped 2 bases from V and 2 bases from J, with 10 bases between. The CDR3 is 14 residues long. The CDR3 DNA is TGTGCCAGCAGCCAACGGTTGCTTACCTACGAGCAGTACTTC. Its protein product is CASSQRLLTYEQYF.

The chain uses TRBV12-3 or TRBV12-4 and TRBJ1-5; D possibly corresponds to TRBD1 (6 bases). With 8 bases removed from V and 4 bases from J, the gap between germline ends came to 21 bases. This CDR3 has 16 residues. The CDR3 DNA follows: TGTGCCAGCGCCCCCGGAACCGGGACACGTAATCAGCCCCAGCATTTT. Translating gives CASAPGTGTRNQPQHF.

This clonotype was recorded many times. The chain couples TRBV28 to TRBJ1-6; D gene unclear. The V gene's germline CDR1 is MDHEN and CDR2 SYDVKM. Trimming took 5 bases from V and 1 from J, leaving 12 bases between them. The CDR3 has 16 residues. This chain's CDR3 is CASSTIGRSYNSPLHF. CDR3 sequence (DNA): TGTGCCAGCAGTACCATTGGACGGTCCTATAATTCACCCCTCCACTTT.

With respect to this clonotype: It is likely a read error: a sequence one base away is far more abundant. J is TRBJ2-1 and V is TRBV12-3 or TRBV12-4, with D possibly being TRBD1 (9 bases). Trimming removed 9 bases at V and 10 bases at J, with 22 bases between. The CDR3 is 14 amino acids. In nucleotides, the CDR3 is TGTGCCAGTACGGGGGGGGACAGGGTTTCCGAGCAGTTCTTC. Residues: CASTGGDRVSEQFF.

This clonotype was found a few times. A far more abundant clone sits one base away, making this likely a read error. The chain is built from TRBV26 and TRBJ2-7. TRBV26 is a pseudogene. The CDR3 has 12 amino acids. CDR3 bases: TGTGCCAGCAGAGGTTTTGGAAGGCTACAGTACTTC. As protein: CASRGFGRLQYF.

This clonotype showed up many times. This CDR3 reads CASSQTAHGYTF. The CDR3 bases are TGTGCCAGCAGCCAGACAGCTCATGGCTACACCTTC. The chain uses TRBV28 and TRBJ1-2; D perhaps matches TRBD1 (5 bases). Germline V lookup: CDR1 MDHEN, CDR2 SYDVKM. The CDR3 extends over 12 amino acids. The germline V and J ends were trimmed by 6 bases and 6 bases, with 11 bases remaining between them.

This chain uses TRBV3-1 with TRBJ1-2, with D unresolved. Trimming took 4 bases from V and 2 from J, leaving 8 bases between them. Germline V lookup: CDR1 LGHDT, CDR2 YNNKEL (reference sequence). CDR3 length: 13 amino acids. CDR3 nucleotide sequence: TGTGCCAGCAGCCTGGACCCAAACTATGGCTACACCTTC. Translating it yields CASSLDPNYGYTF.

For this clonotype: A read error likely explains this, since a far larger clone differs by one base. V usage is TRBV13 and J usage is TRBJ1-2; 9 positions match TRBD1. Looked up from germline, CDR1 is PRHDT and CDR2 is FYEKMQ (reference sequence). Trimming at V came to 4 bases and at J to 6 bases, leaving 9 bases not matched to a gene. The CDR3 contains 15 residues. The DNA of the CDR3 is TGTGCCAGCAGCTGGGCGACAGGGGGGAGCGATGGCTACACCTTC. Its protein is CASSWATGGSDGYTF.

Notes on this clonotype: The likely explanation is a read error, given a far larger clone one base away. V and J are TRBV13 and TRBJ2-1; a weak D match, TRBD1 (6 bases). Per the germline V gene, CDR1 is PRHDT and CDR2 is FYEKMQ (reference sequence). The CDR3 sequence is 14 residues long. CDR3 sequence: CDSSQDSAYNEQFF. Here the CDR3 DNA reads TGTGACAGCAGCCAGGACAGCGCCTACAATGAGCAGTTCTTC. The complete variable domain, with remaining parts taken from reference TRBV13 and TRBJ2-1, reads AAGVIQSPRHLIKEKRETATLKCYPIPRHDTVYWYQQGPGQDPQFLISFYEKMQSDKGSIPDRFSAQQFSDYHSELNMSSLELGDSALYFCDSSQDSAYNEQFFGPGTRLTVL.

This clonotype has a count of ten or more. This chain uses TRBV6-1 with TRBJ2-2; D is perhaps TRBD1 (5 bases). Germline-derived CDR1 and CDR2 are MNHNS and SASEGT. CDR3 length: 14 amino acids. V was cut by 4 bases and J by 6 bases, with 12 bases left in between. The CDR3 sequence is CASSALWGPGELFF. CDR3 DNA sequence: TGTGCCAGCAGTGCGTTGTGGGGCCCCGGGGAGCTGTTTTTT.

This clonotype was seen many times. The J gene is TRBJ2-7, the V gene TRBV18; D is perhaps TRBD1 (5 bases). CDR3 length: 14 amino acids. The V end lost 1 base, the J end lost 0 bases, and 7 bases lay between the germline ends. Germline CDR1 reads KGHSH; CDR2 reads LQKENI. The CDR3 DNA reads TGTGCCAGCTCACCACAACAGGACTCCTACGAGCAGTACTTC. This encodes CASSPQQDSYEQYF.